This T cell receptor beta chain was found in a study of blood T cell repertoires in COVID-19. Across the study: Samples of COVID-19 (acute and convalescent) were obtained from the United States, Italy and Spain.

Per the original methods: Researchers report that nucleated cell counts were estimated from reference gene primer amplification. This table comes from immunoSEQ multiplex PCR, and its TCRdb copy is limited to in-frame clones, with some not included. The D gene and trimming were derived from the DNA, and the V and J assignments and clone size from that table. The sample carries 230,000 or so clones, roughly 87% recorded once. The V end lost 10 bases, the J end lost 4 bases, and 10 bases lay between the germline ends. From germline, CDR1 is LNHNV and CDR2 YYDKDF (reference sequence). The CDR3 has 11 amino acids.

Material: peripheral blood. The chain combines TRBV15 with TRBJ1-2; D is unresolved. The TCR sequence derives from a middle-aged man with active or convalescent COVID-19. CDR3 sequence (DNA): TGTGCCATCCAGTCCCTCTATGGCTACACCTTC. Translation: CAIQSLYGYTF.